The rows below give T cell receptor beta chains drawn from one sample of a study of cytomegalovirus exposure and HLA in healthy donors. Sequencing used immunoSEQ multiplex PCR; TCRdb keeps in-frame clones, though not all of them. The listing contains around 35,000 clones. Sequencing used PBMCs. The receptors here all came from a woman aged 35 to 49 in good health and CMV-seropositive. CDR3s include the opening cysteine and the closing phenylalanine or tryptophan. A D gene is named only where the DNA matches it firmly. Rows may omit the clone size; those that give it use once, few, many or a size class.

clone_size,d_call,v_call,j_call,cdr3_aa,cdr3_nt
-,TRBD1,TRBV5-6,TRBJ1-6,CASSLRKTGGDSPLHF,TGTGCCAGCAGCTTACGGAAGACAGGGGGCGATTCACCCCTCCACTTT
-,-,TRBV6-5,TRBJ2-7,CASSYSAGLQSYEQYF,TGTGCCAGCAGTTACTCGGCGGGACTCCAGTCCTACGAGCAGTACTTC
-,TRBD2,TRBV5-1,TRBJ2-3,CASSFLGGLSTDTQYF,TGCGCCAGCAGCTTCCTCGGGGGGTTATCCACAGATACGCAGTATTTT
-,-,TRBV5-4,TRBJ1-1,CASSLVLFQGLNTEAFF,TGTGCCAGCAGCTTGGTTCTCTTTCAGGGGTTGAACACTGAAGCTTTCTTT
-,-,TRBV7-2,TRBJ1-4,CASSLVGGFEKLFF,TGTGCCAGCAGCTTAGTGGGGGGATTCGAAAAACTGTTTTTT
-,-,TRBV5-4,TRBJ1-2,CASSLAGELDGYTF,TGTGCCAGCAGCTTGGCAGGGGAATTGGATGGCTACACCTTC
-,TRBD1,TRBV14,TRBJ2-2,CASSQDRGLVGELFF,TGTGCCAGCAGCCAGGACAGGGGGCTTGTCGGGGAGCTGTTTTTT
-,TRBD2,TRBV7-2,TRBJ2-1,CASSLEGTSRRNEQFF,TGTGCCAGCAGCTTAGAGGGGACTAGTAGAAGAAATGAGCAGTTCTTC
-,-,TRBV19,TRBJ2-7,CASSPGVSEQYF,TGTGCCAGTAGTCCAGGGGTATCCGAGCAGTACTTC
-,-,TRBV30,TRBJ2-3,CARTGKRGTDTQYF,TGTGCCCGCACAGGGAAGCGGGGAACAGATACGCAGTATTTT
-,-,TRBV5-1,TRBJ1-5,CASSLSGASNQPQHF,TGCGCCAGCAGCTTATCAGGGGCTAGCAATCAGCCCCAGCATTTT
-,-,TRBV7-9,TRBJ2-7,CASSFPGSYEQYF,TGTGCCAGCAGCTTCCCAGGCTCCTACGAGCAGTACTTC
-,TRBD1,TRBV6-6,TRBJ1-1,CASRPDRAWHVEAFF,TGTGCCAGCAGACCCGACAGGGCCTGGCACGTCGAAGCTTTCTTT
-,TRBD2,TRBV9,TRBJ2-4,CASSVEEAGGKNIQYF,TGTGCCAGCAGCGTAGAAGAAGCGGGGGGAAAAAACATTCAGTACTTC
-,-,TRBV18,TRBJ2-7,CASSSGGEQYF,TGTGCCAGCTCATCGGGTGGCGAGCAGTACTTC
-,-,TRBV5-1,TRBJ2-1,CASSLSFNEQFF,TGCGCCAGCAGCTTATCATTCAATGAGCAGTTCTTC
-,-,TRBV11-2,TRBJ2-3,CASSPGLFSSTDTQYF,TGTGCCAGCAGCCCTGGACTATTCTCTAGCACAGATACGCAGTATTTT
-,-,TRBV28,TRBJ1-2,CASSTVWDTNYGYTF,TGTGCCAGCAGTACTGTATGGGACACTAACTATGGCTACACCTTC
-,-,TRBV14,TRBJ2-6,CASSQSSGANVLTF,TGTGCCAGCAGCCAATCCAGTGGGGCCAACGTCCTGACTTTC
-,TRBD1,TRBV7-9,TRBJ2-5,CASSLVSGQPGMEQYF,TGTGCCAGCAGCTTGGTGTCGGGACAGCCAGGGATGGAGCAGTACTTC
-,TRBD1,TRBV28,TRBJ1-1,CASSLYPGTALNTEAFF,TGTGCCAGCAGTTTGTACCCCGGGACAGCTCTGAACACTGAAGCTTTCTTT
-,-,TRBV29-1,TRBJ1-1,CSARGGPNTEAFF,TGCAGCGCCCGGGGGGGCCCGAACACTGAAGCTTTCTTT
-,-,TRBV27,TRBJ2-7,CASGYSFEQYF,TGTGCCAGCGGTTATTCGTTCGAGCAGTACTTC
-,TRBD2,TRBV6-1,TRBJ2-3,CASSEQVPGGRTDTQYF,TGTGCCAGCAGTGAACAAGTGCCGGGGGGGCGGACAGATACGCAGTATTTT
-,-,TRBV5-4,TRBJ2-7,CASSLGRTYEQYF,TGTGCCAGCAGCTTGGGCAGGACCTACGAGCAGTACTTC
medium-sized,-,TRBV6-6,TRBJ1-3,CASSYSIIARNTIYF,TGTGCCAGCAGTTACTCGATAATAGCCCGAAACACCATATATTTT
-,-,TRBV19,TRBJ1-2,CASSGDRGPYGYTF,TGTGCCAGTAGCGGTGACAGAGGTCCCTATGGCTACACCTTC
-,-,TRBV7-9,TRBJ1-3,CASSPSPGSGNTIYF,TGTGCCAGCAGCCCGTCGCCAGGGTCTGGAAACACCATATATTTT
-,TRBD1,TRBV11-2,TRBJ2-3,CASSLAPGGASDTQYF,TGTGCCAGCAGCTTAGCCCCAGGGGGCGCCTCAGATACGCAGTATTTT
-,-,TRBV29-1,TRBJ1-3,CSVRTDPGNTIYF,TGCAGCGTAAGGACAGACCCTGGAAACACCATATATTTT
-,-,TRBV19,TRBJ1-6,CASRRQGSYNSPLHF,TGTGCCAGTAGGCGGCAGGGATCCTATAATTCACCCCTCCACTTT
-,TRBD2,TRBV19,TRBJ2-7,CASSIVPGGAYEQYF,TGTGCCAGTAGTATAGTCCCGGGGGGGGCCTACGAGCAGTACTTC
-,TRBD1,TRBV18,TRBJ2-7,CASSPLPRDRDYEQYF,TGTGCCAGCTCACCACTTCCCCGGGACAGAGATTACGAGCAGTACTTC
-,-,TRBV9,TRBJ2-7,CASSPRDSLNYEQYF,TGTGCCAGCAGCCCTCGGGACTCATTGAACTACGAGCAGTACTTC
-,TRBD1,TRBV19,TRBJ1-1,CASSSLTGGAFF,TGTGCCAGTAGTTCCCTGACAGGGGGAGCTTTCTTT
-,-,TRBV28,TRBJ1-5,CASTNPRGPQHF,TGTGCCAGCACCAACCCCAGGGGGCCCCAGCATTTT
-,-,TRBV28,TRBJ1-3,CASNRGGGRNTIYF,TGTGCCAGCAACCGGGGAGGGGGGAGAAACACCATATATTTT
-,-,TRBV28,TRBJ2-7,CASSLRRFMGKYF,TGTGCCAGCAGCCTAAGGAGGTTCATGGGAAAGTACTTC
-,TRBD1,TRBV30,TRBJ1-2,CAWSVGQGKLYGYTF,TGTGCCTGGAGTGTGGGACAGGGGAAGCTATATGGCTACACCTTC
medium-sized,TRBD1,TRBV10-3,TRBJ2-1,CAISVTGRNEQFF,TGTGCCATCAGTGTGACAGGGAGAAATGAGCAGTTCTTC
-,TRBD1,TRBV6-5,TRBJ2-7,CASSTGDTGEQYF,TGTGCCAGCAGTACAGGGGACACGGGGGAGCAGTACTTC
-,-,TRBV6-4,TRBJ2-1,CASRITGSSYNEQFF,TGTGCCAGCAGAATCACAGGGAGCTCCTACAATGAGCAGTTCTTC
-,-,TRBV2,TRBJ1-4,CASGRVGNEKLFF,TGTGCCAGCGGGCGGGTGGGCAATGAAAAACTGTTTTTT
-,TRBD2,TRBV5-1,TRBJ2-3,CASSLIAGGSDTQYF,TGCGCCAGCAGCTTGATAGCGGGGGGATCAGATACGCAGTATTTT
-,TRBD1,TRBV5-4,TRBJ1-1,CASSFRGATEAFF,TGTGCCAGCAGCTTCAGGGGGGCGACTGAAGCTTTCTTT
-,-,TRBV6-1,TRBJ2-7,CASSEGAYEQYF,TGTGCCAGCAGTGAAGGAGCCTACGAGCAGTACTTC
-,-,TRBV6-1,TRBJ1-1,CASSELGGGRTEAFF,TGTGCCAGCAGTGAACTGGGCGGGGGGCGGACTGAAGCTTTCTTT
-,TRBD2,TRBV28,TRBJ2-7,CASFPPGTSGSIFYEQYF,TGTGCCAGCTTCCCCCCCGGGACTAGCGGAAGTATTTTCTACGAGCAGTACTTC
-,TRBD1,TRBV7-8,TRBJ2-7,CASSLTGGLVLLF,TGTGCCAGCAGCTTGACAGGGGGTCTGGTTTTACTCTTC
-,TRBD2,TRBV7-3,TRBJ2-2,CASSTGRGELFF,TGTGCCAGCAGCACCGGGAGGGGGGAGCTGTTTTTT
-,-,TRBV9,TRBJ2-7,CASSVSGNPSYEQYF,TGTGCCAGCAGCGTATCAGGTAACCCCTCCTACGAGCAGTACTTC
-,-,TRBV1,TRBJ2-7,CTSSQDGTGETSGYEQYF,TGCACCAGCAGCCAAGATGGGACAGGCGAGACTAGCGGCTACGAGCAGTACTTC
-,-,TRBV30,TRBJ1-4,CAWSDGVSRNEKLFF,TGTGCCTGGAGTGACGGGGTTTCACGGAATGAAAAACTGTTTTTT
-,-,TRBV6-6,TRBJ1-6,CASRQQVLNSPLHF,TGTGCCAGCAGGCAACAGGTCCTCAATTCACCCCTCCACTTT
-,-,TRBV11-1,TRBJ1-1,CASSWESTLIAEAFF,TGTGCCAGCAGCTGGGAGAGTACGTTGATAGCTGAAGCTTTCTTT